This T cell receptor beta chain was documented in a study of metastatic and nonmetastatic thyroid tumors. Background on the study: Comparison of repertoires was carried out across blood and tumor or nodule tissue from malignant and benign thyroid patients.

This clone was recorded a few times. The CDR3 consists of 16 residues. The V gene end was trimmed by 5 bases and the J gene end by 2 bases; junction bases not matched to a gene: 11. Germline-derived CDR1 and CDR2 are MNHEY and SVGEGT. Using MiXCR, TCRdb re-called clones from the PCR reads. The table includes 8,700 or so clones, approximately 28% detected once. Every patient was untreated before thyroid surgery. Sequenced input: tumor tissue. This sequence joins TRBV6-2 or TRBV6-3 and TRBJ2-7; 8 bases align to TRBD2. The receptor's source is a female donor with papillary thyroid cancer or a benign thyroid nodule (not recorded which). Some clones in this sample may be carry-over from other donors' samples. The CDR3 DNA sequence: TGTGCCAGCAGTGAAGAAGCGGGAGTGGGGACCTACGAGCAGTACTTC. Amino acid sequence: CASSEEAGVGTYEQYF.